What follows is one T cell receptor beta chain and its context. The antigen is undetermined. The data derive from a study of radiation and T cells in renal cell carcinoma. The CDR3 extends over 14 amino acids. V was clipped by 5 bases and J by 6 bases; unmatched bases: 7. Germline lookup yields CDR1 MNHEY and CDR2 SVGAGI. Method: immunoSEQ multiplex PCR; TCRdb's copy keeps in-frame clones and lacks some. The top ten hold under 2.5% of the sample, which has roughly 130,000 clones, around four fifths seen once. Regarding the study as a whole: Top tumor clonotypes rose in blood 2 weeks post-radiation, then contracted.

Time point in this sample: blood 2 weeks post-SBRT. Specified treatment: 15 Gy SBRT to primary tumor, nephrectomy 4 weeks later. The V call is TRBV6-5, the J call TRBJ1-2; 9 nucleotides match TRBD1. The specimen was blood, collected from a patient whose treatment included radiotherapy and nephrectomy. The sequence came from a woman in her fifties or sixties with renal cell carcinoma. The CDR3 bases are TGTGCCAGCAGTGGGGACAGGGAGAGGGATGGCTACACCTTC. This translates into CASSGDRERDGYTF.